The TCR beta chain under discussion was sequenced for a study of blood T cell repertoires in COVID-19. Study context: PBMCs, B-cell-depleted T cells, or T cells provided the cDNA or gDNA that made up the material.

Trimming shortened V by 5 bases and J by 2 bases, and 13 bases separated the two germline ends. CDR3 length equals 14 residues. In germline, CDR1 is MNHNY, CDR2 SVGAGI (reference sequence). In the study's own analysis: Amplification with reference gene primers provided the estimates of nucleated cell counts. TCRdb's table, derived via immunoSEQ multiplex PCR, lists solely in-frame clones and lacks some. V, J and clone size derive from that table, while D and trimming were established from the DNA sequence. Here the sample spans over 85,000 clones, 85% being singletons. The specimen sequenced was peripheral blood. The sequence derives from a man at least 80 years old with acute or convalescent COVID-19. The rearrangement uses TRBV6-6 and TRBJ2-7; tentative D call: TRBD2 (5 bases). CDR3 sequence (DNA): TGTGCCAGCAGTCCCCGGGGTCCCACCTACGAGCAGTACTTC. Residues: CASSPRGPTYEQYF.